The 15 T cell receptor beta chains below were found in one sample sequenced in a study of T cells in women clearing cervical HPV infection. Here immunoSEQ multiplex PCR was the method, and the copy in TCRdb shows in-frame clones only, minus some. The sample totals about 46,000 clones. Sequences were obtained from blood buffy coat. All receptors come from a woman aged 18 to 75 with a cervical HPV16 infection that either progressed to CIN3+ or cleared (not recorded which).

About this clone itself: With the read ending 3 residues before the CDR3 end, the germline J gene is used to fill in that end. The V gene is TRBV7-2, the J gene TRBJ2-3; D is perhaps TRBD2 (5 bases). Germline V CDR1 and CDR2: SGHTA, FQGNSA. Trimming took off 0 bases at V and 2 bases at J, with 6 bases between the two ends. The CDR3 runs to 14 residues. CDR3 bases read: TGTGCCAGCAGCTTAGCTAGCGCCACAGATACG. The encoded protein is CASSLASATDT. The entire CDR3 sequence reads CASSLASATDTQYF. The full variable domain, rest sourced from reference TRBV7-2 and TRBJ2-3, is GAGVSQSPSNKVTEKGKDVELRCDPISGHTALYWYRQSLGQGLEFLIYFQGNSAPDKSGLPSDRFSAERTGGSVSTLTIQRTQQEDSAVYLCASSLASATDTQYFGPGTRLTVL.

With respect to this clone: From the germline J gene comes the end of the CDR3, since the read stops 3 residues before it. The rearrangement joins TRBV5-1 to TRBJ2-1; tentative D call: TRBD2 (6 bases). The CDR3 covers 15 residues. V lost 2 bases, J lost 8 bases, and 17 bases lay in between. Germline V lookup: CDR1 SGHRS, CDR2 YFSETQ. CDR3 amino acids: CASSFGRDGLDEQFF. CDR3 DNA (partial): TGCGCCAGCAGCTTCGGGCGGGATGGGTTGGATGAG.

In regard to this clone: With the read ending 3 residues before the CDR3 end, the germline J gene is used to fill in that end. This sequence joins TRBV7-1 and TRBJ2-3; 11 bases match TRBD1. TRBV7-1 is filed as an ORF, its function uncertain. The CDR3 contains 20 residues. This chain's CDR3 is CASSSLGQGAWEGAWETQYF. CDR3 DNA (partial): TGTGCCAGCAGCTCACTCGGACAGGGGGCGTGGGAGGGAGCGTGGGAGACG.

As regards this clone: Its ends do not fully match the called genes, so a read error is possible. The read finishes 3 residues shy of the CDR3 end, and the germline J gene is used to complete it. The chain combines TRBV7-7 with TRBJ2-3; TRBD2 matches at 7 bases. Germline CDR1 and CDR2: SSHAT and FNYEAQ (reference sequence). The CDR3 is made up of 17 amino acids. CDR3 bases read: TGTGCTAGCAGCCCGGACTCGGGAGGCCTGAACACAGATACG. As protein: CASSPDSGGLNTDT. The full CDR3 protein reads CASSPDSGGLNTDTQYF.

In the case of this clone: The read ends 3 residues before the CDR3 terminus; that terminus is restored from the germline J gene. The chain employs TRBV10-3 and TRBJ2-3; TRBD1 might be the D (5 bases). Germline V lookup: CDR1 ENHRY, CDR2 SYGVKD. V was clipped by 3 bases and J by 0 bases, with 10 bases between them. This CDR3 is built from 15 residues. CDR3 loop: CAISERAGSTDTQYF. The covered CDR3 bases are TGTGCCATCAGTGAAAGGGCAGGGAGCACAGATACG.

Concerning this clone: The read ends 3 residues early relative to the CDR3; the germline J gene fills the gap. The rearrangement links TRBV7-6 to TRBJ2-7; no definite D call. V lost 7 bases to trimming and J lost 5 bases, with 12 bases between them. CDR1 is SGHVS, CDR2 FNYEAQ, per germline. The CDR3 totals 12 residues. CDR3 residues: CASTSIADEQYF. CDR3 bases read: TGTGCCAGCACCTCTATCGCGGACGAG.

About this clone itself: The CDR3 end falls 3 residues outside the read, so it is completed with the germline J gene. The rearrangement uses TRBV7-3 and TRBJ2-3, with D maybe TRBD2 (6 bases). Between the trimmed V and J ends, which lost 2 bases and 1 base, there was a span of 10 bases. The CDR3 runs to 15 residues. Per germline, CDR1 SGHTA and CDR2 FQGTGA. The CDR3 DNA, read in part, is TGTGCCAGCAGCTTATTTGCTAGCGGCACAGATACG. It encodes CASSLFASGTDT. The whole CDR3 protein is CASSLFASGTDTQYF.

In the case of this clone: The CDR3 goes on 3 residues after the read ends, and that part is filled in from the germline J gene. The chain recombines TRBV19 with TRBJ1-4; D unresolved. Germline loops: CDR1 LNHDA, CDR2 SQIVND (reference sequence). CDR3 length: 14 residues. V lost 3 bases and J 0 bases, leaving 5 bases between the germline ends. The sequenced CDR3 bases are TGTGCCAGTAGTATGTCTGCAACTAATGAAAAA. Translating gives CASSMSATNEK. In full, the CDR3 reads CASSMSATNEKLFF.

Remarks on this clone: The DNA ends 3 residues before the CDR3 does, and the rest of the CDR3 is filled in from the germline J gene. The chain recombines TRBV5-5 with TRBJ2-1; D is unresolved. The germline V gene has CDR1 SGHKS and CDR2 YYEKEE (reference sequence). With 0 bases removed from V and 6 bases from J, the gap between germline ends came to 7 bases. The CDR3 is 13 residues long. This CDR3 is CASSLVQVNEQFF. Incomplete CDR3 DNA: TGTGCCAGCAGCTTGGTCCAGGTCAATGAG.

For this clone: The read is 3 residues too short to cover the CDR3 end, so that end is filled in from the germline J gene. This sequence joins TRBV30 and TRBJ2-1, with 7 nucleotides matching TRBD2. V trimming: 5 bases; J trimming: 0 bases; junction bases outside the gene matches: 4. Germline V gene data show CDR1 as GTSNPN and CDR2 as SVGIG (reference sequence). This CDR3 comprises 14 residues. The DNA read from the CDR3 is TGTGCCTGGGCCCGGGACTACTCCTACAATGAG. Amino acids: CAWARDYSYNE. The full CDR3 is CAWARDYSYNEQFF.

As to this clone: The read ends 3 residues before the CDR3 terminus; that terminus is restored from the germline J gene. The chain combines TRBV18 with TRBJ2-7; perhaps TRBD1 as D (6 bases). This CDR3 has 14 amino acids. V dropped 6 bases and J dropped 2 bases, with 14 bases sitting between them. In germline, CDR1 is KGHSH, CDR2 LQKENI. CDR3 protein: CASSFQGQTYEQYF. The sequenced CDR3 bases are TGTGCCAGCTCGTTTCAGGGGCAGACCTACGAG.

On this clone itself: The read stops 3 residues short of the end of the CDR3; the missing end is completed from the germline J gene. This chain joins TRBV5-6 and TRBJ1-6; TRBD1 matches at 7 bases. The germline gives CDR1 SGHDT, CDR2 YYEEEE. CDR3 length equals 14 residues. Trimming at V came to 3 bases and at J to 6 bases, leaving 3 bases not matched to a gene. The DNA read from the CDR3 is TGTGCCAGCAGCTGGAACAGGGGTAATTCACCC. It specifies CASSWNRGNSP. The whole CDR3 sequence reads CASSWNRGNSPLHF. Looking up the rest from reference TRBV5-6 and TRBJ1-6 gives the full variable domain: DAGVTQSPTHLIKTRGQQVTLRCSPKSGHDTVSWYQQALGQGPQFIFQYYEEEERQRGNFPDRFSGHQFPNYSSELNVNALLLGDSALYLCASSWNRGNSPLHFGNGTRLTVT.

As regards this clone: Sequencing ends 3 residues short of the CDR3 end; the germline J gene provides the rest. The chain couples TRBV4-1 to TRBJ2-2, with 7 bases matching TRBD2. With V trimmed by 3 bases and J by 7 bases, 11 bases remained unmatched. From germline, CDR1 is MGHRA and CDR2 YSYEKL. The CDR3 has 16 residues. This chain's CDR3 is CASSHFLAGEGGELFF. The CDR3 DNA, read in part, is TGCGCCAGCAGCCATTTTTTGGCGGGAGAGGGCGGGGAG.

Note on this clone: The read comes to an end 3 residues before the CDR3 does, leaving the germline J gene to fill in the end. The V call is TRBV20-1, the J call TRBJ2-1; 9 nucleotides line up with TRBD2. V lost 6 bases to trimming and J lost 6 bases; unmatched junction nucleotides: 12. Looked up from germline, CDR1 is DFQATT and CDR2 is SNEGSKA (reference sequence). This CDR3 contains 15 residues. CDR3 residues: CSAIAGVNPFNEQFF. CDR3 DNA (partial): TGCAGTGCAATAGCGGGAGTGAATCCCTTCAATGAG.

CDR3 DNA, as far as it was read: TGTGCCAGCCTCTTAGCGGGGAGGGAGACC. Translation: CASLLAGRET. The CDR3 as a whole reads CASLLAGRETQYF. J is TRBJ2-5 and V is TRBV2; 8 bases map to TRBD2. The read finishes 3 residues shy of the CDR3 end, and the germline J gene is used to complete it. Looked up from germline, CDR1 is SNHLY and CDR2 is FYNNEI. The CDR3 has 13 amino acids. The V and J ends lost 8 bases and 5 bases, in that order; junction bases with no gene match: 7.